The 15 T cell receptor beta chains reported below all come from one sample, sequenced in a study of shared clonotypes between healthy human individuals. Assay used: immunoSEQ multiplex PCR; TCRdb lists only in-frame clones, some missing. The profile shows 2 million to 2.5 million clones, roughly 92% of them singletons. The specimen sequenced was naive CD4+ T cells from PBMCs. Subset noted: CD45RA+ positively selected. These receptor sequences come from a man younger than 35 in good health. Some clones in this sample may be carry-over from other donors' samples.

This chain uses TRBV5-8 with TRBJ2-6, with 10 bases aligning to TRBD1. Trimming removed 5 bases from V and 4 bases from J; junction bases left unmatched: 6. Germline V gives CDR1 SGHTS, CDR2 YDEGEE. This CDR3 is built from 16 residues. The CDR3 protein is CASSTGQGRGANVLTF. The DNA of the CDR3 is TGTGCCAGCAGTACGGGACAGGGGAGAGGGGCCAACGTCCTGACTTTC.

The genes are TRBV5-1 and TRBJ2-7, with 7 positions matching TRBD1. CDR3 length: 15 amino acids. The J segment lost 2 bases and the V segment lost 4 bases, leaving 9 bases of the junction unmatched. Germline CDR1 and CDR2: SGHRS and YFSETQ. CDR3 in amino acids: CASSQWTGVTYEQYF. The CDR3 DNA is TGCGCCAGCAGCCAGTGGACAGGCGTGACCTACGAGCAGTACTTC.

The rearrangement joins TRBV12-2 to TRBJ2-2; the DNA was not compared with TRBD2, the D call given in the table. TRBV12-2 is annotated as a pseudogene. The CDR3 runs to 19 residues. CDR3 sequence reads: CASRLGPPSSGPNTGELFF. CDR3 nucleotides: TGTGCAAGTCGCTTAGGCCCCCCCTCTAGCGGACCCAACACCGGGGAGCTGTTTTTT.

This clone is a singleton in its sample. The chain links TRBV5-6 to TRBJ1-2; TRBD1 matches at 9 bases. J was trimmed by 8 bases and V by 5 bases; bases with no gene match: 19. The CDR3 consists of 17 residues. From germline, CDR1 is SGHDT and CDR2 YYEEEE. CDR3 residues: CASRWTGTGNHVWGYTF. The CDR3 nucleotides read TGTGCCAGCAGATGGACCGGGACAGGGAACCATGTCTGGGGCTACACCTTC.

This CDR3 reads CASSLVALNTGELFF. CDR3 coding DNA: TGCGCCAGCAGCTTGGTGGCATTAAACACCGGGGAGCTGTTTTTT. The rearrangement uses TRBV5-1 and TRBJ2-2; D is uncertain. V lost 0 bases, J lost 2 bases, and 8 bases lay in between. Germline CDR1 reads SGHRS; CDR2 reads YFSETQ. This CDR3 is 15 amino acids long.

The V gene is TRBV6-1, the J gene TRBJ2-3; D possibly corresponds to TRBD2 (6 bases). Trimming cost V 4 bases and J 3 bases, with 17 bases left between them. The CDR3 has 16 amino acids. Germline V gene sequence: CDR1 MNHNS, CDR2 SASEGT. As DNA, the CDR3 is TGTGCCAGCAGTGTACGAGAGACGGGGAGGACAGATACGCAGTATTTT. Translating it yields CASSVRETGRTDTQYF.

The chain is built from TRBV6-1 and TRBJ1-5; D gene ambiguous. CDR3 size: 15 residues. Trimming removed 2 bases from V and 3 bases from J, with 11 bases in between. Looked up from germline, CDR1 is MNHNS and CDR2 is SASEGT. CDR3 amino acids: CASSESALNNQPQHF. CDR3 coding DNA: TGTGCCAGCAGTGAAAGTGCCCTGAACAATCAGCCCCAGCATTTT.

In its sample, this clone was seen once. This rearrangement joins TRBV11-3 to TRBJ2-1; TRBD1 might be the D (6 bases). Trimming left V 2 bases short and J 8 bases short, with 10 bases between. The CDR3 totals 13 residues. In germline, CDR1 is SGHNT, CDR2 YENEEA. As DNA, the CDR3 is TGTGCCAGCAGCTTAACAGGGTACGATGAGCAGTTCTTC. Its translation: CASSLTGYDEQFF. Full variable domain (remainder filled in from reference TRBV11-3 and TRBJ2-1): EAGVVQSPRYKIIEKKQPVAFWCNPISGHNTLYWYLQNLGQGPELLIRYENEEAVDDSQLPKDRFSAERLKGVDSTLKIQPAELGDSAVYLCASSLTGYDEQFFGPGTRLTVL.

The chain uses TRBV30 and TRBJ1-5; no definite D call. Trimming removed 2 bases at V and 7 bases at J, with 12 bases between. This CDR3 region has 13 residues. Germline V gives CDR1 GTSNPN, CDR2 SVGIG (reference sequence). CDR3 loop: CAWSPPLGQPQHF. For the CDR3, the DNA is TGTGCCTGGAGTCCCCCTTTAGGCCAGCCCCAGCATTTT.

Here the CDR3 DNA reads TGTGCAACCGCGTACAGGGGTCGCCTAGGAGCTCAGTACTTC. This translates into CATAYRGRLGAQYF. The chain has TRBV6-5 and TRBJ2-4, with TRBD1 identical over 7 bases. Germline CDR1 and CDR2: MNHEY and SVGAGI. This CDR3 comprises 14 residues.

The genes are TRBV5-6 and TRBJ1-1; 8 positions agree with TRBD1. The length of the CDR3 is 15 residues. V gave up 4 bases and J gave up 5 bases; unmatched junction bases: 10. The germline CDR1 and CDR2 sequences are SGHDT and YYEEEE. The CDR3 DNA is TGTGCCAGCAGCACGCCGAAACAGGGGGGAACTGAAGCTTTCTTT. Translating it yields CASSTPKQGGTEAFF.

V is TRBV28 and J is TRBJ2-1; possibly TRBD1 or TRBD2 for D (6 bases each). The CDR3 loop spans 13 amino acids. Trimming took 10 bases from V and 9 from J, leaving 19 bases between them. The germline V gene has CDR1 MDHEN and CDR2 SYDVKM. Here the CDR3 reads CATYLLGGSEQFF. The DNA for the CDR3 is TGTGCCACCTACTTATTGGGGGGCAGTGAGCAGTTCTTC.

V and J are TRBV4-3 and TRBJ1-2; D is unclear. Trimming shortened V by 4 bases and J by 5 bases, and 11 bases separated the two germline ends. Germline CDR1 reads LGHNA; CDR2 reads YSLEER. The CDR3 spans 13 residues. The CDR3 DNA follows: TGCGCCAGCAGCCCGGCCGTACCTTATGGCTACACCTTC. It is translated as CASSPAVPYGYTF.

As for this clone: Other DNA sequences of this sample code for an identical CDR3. The chain uses TRBV5-1 and TRBJ1-3; a weak D match, TRBD1 (6 bases). The CDR3 is 15 residues long. CDR1 and CDR2 (germline): SGHRS, YFSETQ. Trimming took off 0 bases at V and 2 bases at J, with 9 bases between the two ends. This CDR3 reads CASSLEGGAGNTIYF. The CDR3 DNA sequence: TGCGCCAGCAGCTTGGAAGGGGGTGCTGGAAACACCATATATTTT. Full variable domain (remainder filled in from reference TRBV5-1 and TRBJ1-3): KAGVTQTPRYLIKTRGQQVTLSCSPISGHRSVSWYQQTPGQGLQFLFEYFSETQRNKGNFPGRFSGRQFSNSRSEMNVSTLELGDSALYLCASSLEGGAGNTIYFGEGSWLTVV.

This chain uses TRBV18 with TRBJ1-4; 7 nucleotides agree with TRBD1. The CDR3 runs to 13 residues. Germline loops: CDR1 KGHSH, CDR2 LQKENI. The V and J ends lost 6 bases and 6 bases, in that order; junction bases with no gene match: 4. The CDR3, as DNA: TGTGCCAGCTCTCCCGACAGGGATGAAAAACTGTTTTTT. Residues: CASSPDRDEKLFF.